Below, 20 T cell receptor beta chains from the same sample are listed, as sequenced in a study of naive and memory T cell subsets. The library had UMIs added by 3' ligation of an oligonucleotide to TCR cDNA. Ligated cDNA underwent four rounds of PCR with nested alpha and beta constant region primers and SP2. TCRdb processed the 5' RACE reads anew with MiXCR; each CDR3 protein has one entry. The profile shows roughly 30,000 distinct CDR3 sequences, approximately 15% of them singletons. The receptors derive from a female donor in good health.

V usage is TRBV29-1 and J usage is TRBJ2-1, with D maybe TRBD1 (5 bases). CDR3 length: 16 residues. Trimming left V 0 bases short and J 1 base short, with 13 bases between. From germline, CDR1 is SQVTM and CDR2 ANQGSEA. This CDR3 reads CSVEEGAWGSYNEQFF. CDR3 nucleotide sequence: TGCAGCGTTGAAGAAGGGGCTTGGGGTTCCTACAATGAGCAGTTCTTC.

The rearrangement links TRBV6-5 to TRBJ1-2, with TRBD1 matching over 7 bases. CDR3 size: 13 residues. Germline-derived CDR1 and CDR2 are MNHEY and SVGAGI. J gave up 5 bases and V 5 bases, and 5 bases lay outside the gene matches. The DNA of the CDR3 is TGTGCCAGCAGTAACAGGGGAAGATATGGCTACACCTTC. Residues: CASSNRGRYGYTF.

The table lists this clonotype with many counts. This chain uses TRBV6-5 with TRBJ1-4; 7 bases are a match to TRBD1. With V trimmed by 6 bases and J by 4 bases, 5 bases remained unmatched. There are 14 residues in the CDR3. The germline V gene encodes CDR1 MNHEY and CDR2 SVGAGI. The CDR3 DNA follows: TGTGCCAGCAGGATACAGGGGTTTAATGAAAAACTGTTTTTT. Translated, it gives CASRIQGFNEKLFF.

This clonotype was detected a few times. This sequence joins TRBV4-2 and TRBJ2-1; D remains ambiguous. The CDR3 is made up of 12 amino acids. The germline V gene encodes CDR1 LGHNA and CDR2 YNFKEQ. Trimming stripped 5 bases from V and 8 bases from J, with 10 bases between. This CDR3 reads CASSGCFHEQFF. CDR3 bases: TGTGCCAGCAGCGGGTGCTTCCATGAGCAGTTCTTC.

This clonotype was counted ten times or more. This chain links TRBV29-1 with TRBJ2-1; D may match TRBD1 or TRBD2 (6 bases each). Trimming cost V 4 bases and J 3 bases, with 16 bases left between them. The germline gives CDR1 SQVTM, CDR2 ANQGSEA. CDR3 length: 15 residues. The CDR3 here is CSVVGGRGGYNEQFF. For the CDR3, the DNA is TGCAGCGTTGTAGGGGGGCGGGGAGGCTACAATGAGCAGTTCTTC.

This clonotype was counted a few times. The chain couples TRBV5-1 to TRBJ2-1; TRBD2 matches at 13 bases. The CDR3 runs 20 residues. Unmatched junction bases numbered 13, after V lost 4 bases and J lost 0 bases. Germline CDR1 SGHRS, CDR2 YFSETQ. DNA of the CDR3: TGCGCCAGCAGCCTATTGAGAGGACTAGCGGGGGTCCCCTCCTACAATGAGCAGTTCTTC. It is translated as CASSLLRGLAGVPSYNEQFF.

This clonotype appeared many times. The chain has TRBV5-1 and TRBJ2-1; 15 nucleotides agree with TRBD2. Germline CDR1 reads SGHRS; CDR2 reads YFSETQ. The CDR3 consists of 18 residues. With 4 bases clipped from V and 6 bases from J, the junction kept 11 bases outside the gene matches. The CDR3 DNA is TGCGCCAGCAGCGACGGACTAGCGGGGGGGCCGTTCCGCAATGAGCAGTTCTTC. It encodes CASSDGLAGGPFRNEQFF.

In this sample, this clonotype turned up a few times. The chain carries TRBV6-4 and TRBJ2-6, with a tentative D call TRBD1 (5 bases). The germline V gene encodes CDR1 MRHNA and CDR2 SNTAGT. V lost 5 bases to trimming and J lost 2 bases, with 10 bases between them. The CDR3 is 15 amino acids. The CDR3 reads CASSQTVAGANVLTF. In DNA, the CDR3 is TGTGCCAGCAGTCAGACAGTGGCTGGGGCCAACGTCCTGACTTTC.

The gene calls are TRBV12-3 or TRBV12-4 and TRBJ2-2; 7 bases align to TRBD1. This CDR3 is built from 13 residues. J lost 4 bases, V lost 6 bases, and 2 bases had no gene match. CDR3 amino acids: CASSRDSTGELFF. The CDR3 nucleotides read TGTGCCAGCAGCCGGGACAGCACCGGGGAGCTGTTTTTT.

Only a few counts were recorded for this clonotype. The rearrangement links TRBV29-1 to TRBJ2-3; 7 bases match TRBD1. The CDR3 spans 17 residues. Per the germline V gene, CDR1 is SQVTM and CDR2 is ANQGSEA. The ends lost 3 bases at V and 2 bases at J; junction bases unmatched: 14. The DNA of the CDR3 is TGCAGCGTTGAGTCCCTAACCGGGACAGTTAACACAGATACGCAGTATTTT. Its protein is CSVESLTGTVNTDTQYF.

V gene TRBV12-3 or TRBV12-4 combines with J gene TRBJ2-1; maybe TRBD1 (5 bases). This CDR3 is built from 14 residues. V was cut by 5 bases and J by 7 bases, with 15 bases left in between. The CDR3 DNA is TGTGCCAGCAGTAACCAGGGCCGACCGAATGAGCAGTTCTTC. Residues: CASSNQGRPNEQFF.

V gene TRBV5-1 combines with J gene TRBJ1-2, with 8 positions matching TRBD1. J gave up 1 base and V 2 bases, and 7 bases lay outside the gene matches. The CDR3 is made up of 16 amino acids. Germline V gene lookup returns CDR1 SGHRS and CDR2 YFSETQ. The DNA for the CDR3 is TGCGCCAGCAGCTTACCGGGACAGGCCTTTAACTATGGCTACACCTTC. This translates into CASSLPGQAFNYGYTF.

This clonotype has a count of ten or more. The chain employs TRBV25-1 and TRBJ2-1; D gene uncertain. The V and J ends lost 2 bases and 6 bases respectively, with 11 bases between them. The CDR3 is 14 residues long. Per the germline V gene, CDR1 is MGHDK and CDR2 is SYGVNS. CDR3 protein: CASSEGSDLNEQFF. The CDR3 DNA is TGTGCCAGCAGTGAAGGGTCAGACCTCAATGAGCAGTTCTTC.

CDR3 amino acids: CASSLGQGPDTQYF. The CDR3 DNA reads TGTGCCAGCAGTCTGGGACAGGGACCAGATACGCAGTATTTT. The chain links TRBV12-3 or TRBV12-4 to TRBJ2-3; 9 bases fit TRBD1. The V gene end was trimmed by 5 bases and the J gene end by 4 bases; junction bases not matched to a gene: 4. The CDR3 loop spans 14 amino acids.

This clonotype was seen more than once but under ten times. The chain has TRBV6-5 and TRBJ1-1, with D hard to call. This CDR3 is 14 amino acids long. V was trimmed by 4 bases and J by 4 bases, leaving 13 bases between them. The germline CDR1 and CDR2 sequences are MNHEY and SVGAGI. This CDR3 reads CASSLRPRGTEAFF. The CDR3 DNA reads as TGTGCCAGCAGTTTACGTCCGCGGGGCACTGAAGCTTTCTTT.

This chain links TRBV12-3 or TRBV12-4 with TRBJ1-1; D is undetermined. The CDR3 length is 14 residues. Trimming stripped 5 bases from V and 4 bases from J, with 14 bases between. CDR3 sequence (DNA): TGTGCCAGCAGTCCAAGGGCGTCGGGCACTGAAGCTTTCTTT. Protein product: CASSPRASGTEAFF.

The chain carries TRBV12-3 or TRBV12-4 and TRBJ2-3; TRBD2 aligns across 10 bases. CDR3 length equals 15 residues. Germline trimming cut 6 bases from V and 4 bases from J; bases unmatched to any gene: 7. CDR3 protein: CASSHSGGAADTQYF. CDR3 coding DNA: TGTGCCAGCAGCCACAGCGGGGGGGCCGCAGATACGCAGTATTTT.

The chain is built from TRBV12-3 or TRBV12-4 and TRBJ2-1, with TRBD1 identical over 7 bases. The length of the CDR3 is 14 residues. V lost 6 bases and J lost 6; bases outside the gene matches: 8. Here the CDR3 reads CASSTRQGSNEQFF. CDR3 DNA sequence: TGTGCCAGCAGCACAAGACAGGGTTCCAATGAGCAGTTCTTC.

This clonotype was seen at least ten times. The chain recombines TRBV7-7 with TRBJ2-2; D not resolved. Trimming pared 5 bases from V and 5 bases from J, leaving 9 bases between. Germline CDR1 reads SSHAT; CDR2 reads FNYEAQ (reference sequence). The CDR3 runs to 13 residues. DNA of the CDR3: TGTGCCAGCAGCCTCAGCGAAACCGGGGAGCTGTTTTTT. It translates to CASSLSETGELFF.

Within the sample, this clonotype is medium-sized (0.01 to 0.1%). V gene TRBV20-1 combines with J gene TRBJ2-3; maybe TRBD1 (7 bases). Trimming took off 3 bases at V and 3 bases at J, with 16 bases between the two ends. Germline CDR1 is DFQATT and CDR2 is SNEGSKA (reference sequence). CDR3 length: 15 amino acids. The CDR3 region has the DNA TGCAGTGCTAGGGGGGGACAGATGGGTACAGATACGCAGTATTTT. Protein sequence: CSARGGQMGTDTQYF.